A single sample gave rise to the 11 T cell receptor beta chains below, sequenced in a study of vaccination and CD4 T cells after COVID-19. Antigens for these TCRs are unknown. Sequencing of cultured CD4+ T cell DNA used the Oncomine TCR Beta short-read assay. MiXCR was run by TCRdb on the PCR reads, yielding one entry per CDR3 protein. The profile shows approximately 7,200 distinct CDR3 sequences, 60% to 65% of them singletons. Stated treatment: roughly 10-day PBMC culture with coronavirus spike peptide pools or control peptides (ViraFEST assay). Sequencing was done on a sample of CD4+ T cells from blood, cultured in vitro. The receptors were sampled from a human donor who had recovered from COVID-19.

This clonotype appeared a few times. This chain links TRBV20-1 with TRBJ2-3, with D uncertain. CDR3 length equals 11 residues. Trimming removed 3 bases at V and 4 bases at J, with 5 bases between. The germline V gene has CDR1 DFQATT and CDR2 SNEGSKA (reference sequence). CDR3 sequence: CSARFADTQYF. The CDR3 bases are TGCAGTGCTAGGTTTGCAGATACGCAGTATTTT.

The chain is built from TRBV10-1 and TRBJ1-5; D remains unclear. Trimming cost V 8 bases and J 6 bases, with 20 bases left between them. The CDR3 contains 15 residues. From germline, CDR1 is WNHNN and CDR2 SYGVQD (reference sequence). The CDR3 sequence: CASCDGFMEGQPQHF. For the CDR3, the DNA is TGCGCCAGCTGCGACGGGTTTATGGAGGGTCAGCCCCAGCATTTT.

This clonotype has a handful of counts. J is TRBJ1-1 and V is TRBV6-1; D is undetermined. Germline V CDR1 and CDR2: MNHNS, SASEGT. Between the trimmed V and J ends, which lost 10 bases and 0 bases, there was a span of 12 bases. The CDR3 runs to 13 residues. The CDR3 nucleotides read TGTGCCAACACCGCGTTTGTGAACACTGAAGCTTTCTTT. Its protein is CANTAFVNTEAFF.

The rearrangement joins TRBV28 to TRBJ1-2; TRBD1 might be the D (6 bases). V lost 8 bases and J lost 6, with 13 bases in between. The germline V gene has CDR1 MDHEN and CDR2 SYDVKM. The CDR3 length is 12 residues. CDR3 nucleotide sequence: TGTGCCAGCCTTGGGGGCCCCAATGGCTACACCTTC. Protein product: CASLGGPNGYTF.

The chain recombines TRBV27 with TRBJ1-1; TRBD1 might be the D (6 bases). With 7 bases removed from V and 5 bases from J, the gap between germline ends came to 17 bases. Germline values: CDR1 MNHEY, CDR2 SMNVEV (reference sequence). This CDR3 comprises 14 residues. In nucleotides, the CDR3 is TGTGCCAGCATCTCTGGCCAGGGGCTGACTGAAGCTTTCTTT. Its protein is CASISGQGLTEAFF.

The V call is TRBV20-1, the J call TRBJ2-2, with D possibly TRBD1 on 5 matching bases. Germline CDR1 reads DFQATT; CDR2 reads SNEGSKA (reference sequence). V shed 6 bases and J shed 6 bases, with 17 bases lying between them. This CDR3 is 14 amino acids long. For the CDR3, the DNA is TGCAGTGCCCCTCAGGGCGTCGGCGCCGGGGAGCTGTTTTTT. This translates into CSAPQGVGAGELFF.

By sample fraction, this clonotype is medium-sized. The genes are TRBV2 and TRBJ1-2; no clear D. The germline V and J ends were trimmed by 10 bases and 8 bases, with 32 bases remaining between them. Germline-derived CDR1 and CDR2 are SNHLY and FYNNEI. The CDR3 is 17 residues long. For the CDR3, the DNA is TGTGCCACCCACTTAACTGGGCCCGGACCCCCCCCGGGGGGCTACACCTTC. Translated: CATHLTGPGPPPGGYTF.

The chain employs TRBV6-2 or TRBV6-3 and TRBJ2-3, with a possible D match to TRBD1 (5 bases). Germline V lookup: CDR1 MNHEY, CDR2 SVGEGT. V was pared by 3 bases and J by 6 bases, with 7 bases between. CDR3 length: 12 residues. CDR3 sequence (DNA): TGTGCCAGCAGTTATGCAGGGGATACGCAGTATTTT. It is translated as CASSYAGDTQYF.

J is TRBJ2-3 and V is TRBV20-1; the D gene is possibly TRBD2 (5 bases). The CDR3 runs to 12 residues. Germline V gene sequence: CDR1 DFQATT, CDR2 SNEGSKA (reference sequence). V dropped 5 bases and J dropped 1 base, with 7 bases sitting between them. The CDR3 reads CSALGGTDTQYF. CDR3 bases: TGCAGTGCTCTCGGGGGCACAGATACGCAGTATTTT.

The J gene is TRBJ2-2, the V gene TRBV10-2; D is possibly TRBD1 or TRBD2 (6 bases each). Germline V gene data show CDR1 as WSHSY and CDR2 as SAAADI. The CDR3 runs 15 residues. The ends were cut back, 9 bases at V and 6 bases at J, with 20 bases in the middle. CDR3 in amino acids: CASRGLEGWAGELFF. CDR3 bases: TGCGCCAGTAGGGGGTTGGAGGGCTGGGCCGGGGAGCTGTTTTTT.

This chain's CDR3 is CASSADTFYGYTF. The CDR3 DNA follows: TGTGCCAGCAGTGCGGACACTTTCTATGGCTACACCTTC. This chain connects TRBV6-1 to TRBJ1-2, with a possible D match to TRBD1 (5 bases). CDR1 and CDR2 from the germline V gene are MNHNS and SASEGT. The CDR3 covers 13 residues. The ends were cut back, 4 bases at V and 4 bases at J, with 10 bases in the middle.